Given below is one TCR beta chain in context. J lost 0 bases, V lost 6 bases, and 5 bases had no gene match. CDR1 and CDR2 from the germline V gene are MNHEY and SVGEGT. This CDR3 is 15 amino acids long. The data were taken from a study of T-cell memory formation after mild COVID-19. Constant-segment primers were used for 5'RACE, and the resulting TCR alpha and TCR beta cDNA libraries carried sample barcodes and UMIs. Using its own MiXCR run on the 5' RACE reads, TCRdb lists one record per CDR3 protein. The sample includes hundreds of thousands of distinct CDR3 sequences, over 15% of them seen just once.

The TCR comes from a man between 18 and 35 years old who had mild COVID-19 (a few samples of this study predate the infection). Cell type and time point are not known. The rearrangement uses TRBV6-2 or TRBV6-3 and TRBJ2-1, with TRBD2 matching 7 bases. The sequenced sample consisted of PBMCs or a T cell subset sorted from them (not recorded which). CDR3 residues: CASRRGGSSYNEQFF. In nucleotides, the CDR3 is TGTGCCAGCAGACGCGGGGGAAGCTCCTACAATGAGCAGTTCTTC.